This note documents a single TCR beta chain sequence. This entry is derived from a study of blood T cell repertoires in COVID-19. Turning to the study itself: Acute and convalescent COVID-19 specimens originated in the United States, Italy and Spain. The cDNA or gDNA used as material had been derived from T cells, B-cell-depleted T cells, or PBMCs.

In the authors' methods: Amplification of reference gene primers was used by the study to estimate nucleated cell counts. Sequencing was performed with immunoSEQ multiplex PCR; in TCRdb, only in-frame clones are kept and a portion is missing. The V and J calls and clone size come from that table; D and trimming were worked out from the DNA. The sample includes about 180,000 clones, less than 85% of them seen just once. Per germline, CDR1 GTSNPN and CDR2 SVGIG (reference sequence). The ends were cut back, 3 bases at V and 7 bases at J, with 12 bases in the middle. CDR3 length: 12 residues. The material sequenced was peripheral blood. The J gene is TRBJ1-2, the V gene TRBV30; a weak D match, TRBD1 (6 bases). This TCR was recovered from a woman older than 75 with active or convalescent COVID-19. The CDR3 loop reads CAWSPGGPGYTF. In DNA, the CDR3 is TGTGCCTGGAGCCCCGGGGGGCCTGGCTACACCTTC.